This T cell receptor (beta chain) was captured in a study of T cells during gluten challenge in celiac disease (dated by TCRdb to 2016 to 2017). With respect to the entire study: For 7 challenge participants who showed a significant rise in HLA-DQ:gluten tetramer-binding T cells, paired single-cell TCR sequencing was carried out. During the challenge, blood was drawn at baseline, day 6 and day 14, while duodenal biopsies were taken at baseline and day 14. On the Illumina MiSeq, single-cell libraries were sequenced paired-end 250 bp and bulk libraries were sequenced paired-end 300 bp.

On the study overall, not on this receptor specifically: A peak in circulating gluten-specific T cells was observed on day 6, and the day-6 repertoire appeared to be composed largely of expanded preexisting memory clonotypes. Clonal expansion rose on day 6, as shown by reduced sample-corrected Shannon diversity of circulating gluten-specific T cells. In several patients, roughly 12-44% of single-cell TCR-alpha/beta clonotypes seen at the latest time point had also been present at baseline, compared with about 52-56% in the bulk data.

Notes on this clonotype: Base quality data are lacking; no much larger clone is found one base away.

The CDR1 and CDR2 encoded by the germline V gene are SGHTA and FQGNSA. From cysteine to phenylalanine, the CDR3 is 15 amino acids long. Solely the CDR3 DNA is kept, with 45 bases framed from the first base. Trimming takes 2 bases from V and 7 bases from J, and the germline ends sit 14 bases apart. Treated celiac disease patients on a gluten-free diet underwent a 14-day oral dietary gluten challenge to study recall of gluten-specific T cells. For lamina propria, live cells were gated as tetramer-binding CD3+ CD8- CD4+ T cells, with CD11c, CD14, CD15, CD19 and CD56 cells excluded. Sorting was performed on an Aria II cell sorter as single cells, and bulk sorting was additionally performed when tetramer-positive cells were relatively numerous. At baseline and again on day 14, roughly eight duodenal biopsies were taken from each challenged patient. To produce cryopreserved lamina propria cell suspensions, biopsies were stripped of epithelium with EDTA, digested with collagenase, homogenized and filtered. Before tetramer-binding CD4+ T cells were sorted, thawed cells were stained with a pool of PE-conjugated HLA-DQ:gluten tetramers presenting immunodominant gluten epitopes.

Library creation used single-cell sequencing. Sequencing used an Illumina MiSeq. Three nested PCRs using multiplexed primers that cover all TRA and TRB V genes were used to amplify paired single-cell TCR-alpha and TCR-beta sequences. Per the authors' processing: Selected pRESTO steps were used to preprocess the reads, and IMGT/HighV-QUEST was used to assign V, D, J genes and CDR3 junctions. Only valid singletons with no more than three chains, each backed by 100 or more reads, were kept as single cells. A clonotype was defined by identical paired TCR-alpha/beta nucleotide sequences, and sharing of only roughly 0.18% between patients indicated that cross-contamination was negligible. In samples containing more than 20 cells, repertoire diversity was estimated using an undersampling-corrected Shannon index. TCRdb passed the public sequencing reads through fastp at Q25 and MiXCR, retaining productive beta sequences. Rows are unified per CDR3 protein, each entry keeping the most common DNA and genes. TCRdb, not the authors, supplied the V and J calls. This sample comprises about 130 distinct CDR3 sequences, roughly two fifths of them detected only once. Roughly a third of the sample belongs to the ten largest clones.

The chain is made from TRBV7-2 and TRBJ2-2; too little of a D gene remains to name it. Here the sequenced sample was gluten-specific CD4+ T cells sorted from the duodenum using tetramers, taken at baseline or on day 14 of gluten challenge (not recorded which). This TCR came from a female donor with celiac disease. For the CDR3, the sequence is CASSLRSLDGGELFF. The sequenced DNA is TGTGCCAGCAGCTTAAGGAGTCTAGACGGCGGGGAGCTGTTTTTT.